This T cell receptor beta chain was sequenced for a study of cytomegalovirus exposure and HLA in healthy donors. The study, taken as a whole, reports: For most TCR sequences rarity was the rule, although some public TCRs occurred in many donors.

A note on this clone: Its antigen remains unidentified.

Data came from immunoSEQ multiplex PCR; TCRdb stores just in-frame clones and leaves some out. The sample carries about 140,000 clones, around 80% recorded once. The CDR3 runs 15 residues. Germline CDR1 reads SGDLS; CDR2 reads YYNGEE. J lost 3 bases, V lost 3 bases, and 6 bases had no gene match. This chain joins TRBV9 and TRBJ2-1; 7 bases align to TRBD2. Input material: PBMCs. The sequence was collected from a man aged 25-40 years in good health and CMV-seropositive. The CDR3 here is CASSGRAGVYNEQFF. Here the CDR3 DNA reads TGTGCCAGCAGCGGGAGGGCGGGAGTCTACAATGAGCAGTTCTTC. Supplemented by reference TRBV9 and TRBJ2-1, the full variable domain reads DSGVTQTPKHLITATGQRVTLRCSPRSGDLSVYWYQQSLDQGLQFLIQYYNGEERAKGNILERFSAQQFPDLHSELNLSSLELGDSALYFCASSGRAGVYNEQFFGPGTRLTVL.